These 25 T cell receptor beta chains were all obtained from the same sample, sequenced in a study of Ad26.COV2.S vaccination and SARS-CoV-2 variants. Repertoires were generated with immunoSEQ multiplex PCR, while TCRdb's copy carries only in-frame clones and drops some. Of fewer than 400,000 clones listed, 85% to 90% are singletons. Treatment here: some 20 received Ad26.COV2.S at low or high dose, single or two shots; several received placebo; per-sample allocation not given. Sampling occurred on day 63 after the first vaccine or placebo injection. The specimen comprised peripheral blood, sampled in a trial of Ad26.COV2.S vaccine versus placebo. Every receptor here comes from a person between 18 and 65 years old who received the Ad26.COV2.S COVID-19 vaccine or a placebo.

The V gene is TRBV6-2 or TRBV6-3, the J gene TRBJ2-1; D perhaps matches TRBD1 (5 bases). The CDR3 covers 15 residues. V was trimmed by 0 bases and J by 5 bases, leaving 11 bases between them. Germline V CDR1 and CDR2: MNHEY, SVGEGT. CDR3 bases: TGTGCCAGCAGTTACTCGAGTATAGGGGACAATGAGCAGTTCTTC. Translated, it gives CASSYSSIGDNEQFF.

The V call is TRBV30, the J call TRBJ1-5; D not certain. CDR1 is GTSNPN and CDR2 is SVGIG in the germline V gene (reference sequence). The V end lost 1 base, the J end lost 2 bases, and 12 bases lay between the germline ends. This CDR3 has 15 residues. The CDR3 loop reads CAWSEDGSGNQPQHF. CDR3 DNA sequence: TGTGCCTGGAGTGAGGACGGCTCGGGCAATCAGCCCCAGCATTTT.

The chain has TRBV7-9 and TRBJ1-1; D perhaps matches TRBD1 (6 bases). The V end was cut by 0 bases, the J end by 3 bases, with 20 bases between. Germline V gene lookup returns CDR1 SEHNR and CDR2 FQNEAQ (reference sequence). The CDR3 contains 18 residues. CDR3 DNA sequence: TGTGCCAGCAGCTTAGCGGGACAACCAGGGGCAAGGGACACTGAAGCTTTCTTT. It specifies CASSLAGQPGARDTEAFF.

V and J are TRBV6-2 or TRBV6-3 and TRBJ2-7, with no clear D. Germline V gene sequence: CDR1 MNHEY, CDR2 SVGEGT. V lost 6 bases to trimming and J lost 1 base, with 13 bases between them. This CDR3 region has 14 residues. The DNA for the CDR3 is TGTGCCAGCAGCTCCCCGTACGGGTCCTACGAGCAGTACTTC. Protein sequence: CASSSPYGSYEQYF.

The CDR3 spells CSASVHIRNSRTGTNEKLFF. DNA of the CDR3: TGCAGTGCTAGTGTTCACATCCGCAACTCCAGGACCGGGACTAATGAAAAACTGTTTTTT. The chain carries TRBV20-1 and TRBJ1-4; D gene unclear. The CDR3 loop spans 20 amino acids. With 3 bases removed from V and 2 bases from J, the gap between germline ends came to 28 bases. Per the germline V gene, CDR1 is DFQATT and CDR2 is SNEGSKA (reference sequence).

The chain uses TRBV21-1 and TRBJ1-1; the D call of TRBD1 is as the table states it, not checked on the DNA. TRBV21-1 represents a pseudogene. There are 13 residues in the CDR3. CDR3 protein: CASLNRGNTEAFF. For the CDR3, the DNA is TGTGCCAGCTTGAATAGGGGAAACACTGAAGCTTTCTTT.

The chain employs TRBV4-1 and TRBJ1-6, with 9 bases that match TRBD1. The V segment lost 7 bases and the J segment 5 bases; nucleotides outside the gene matches: 6. This CDR3 region has 15 residues. The germline gives CDR1 MGHRA, CDR2 YSYEKL. CDR3 loop: CASTYRDRDNSPLHF. The CDR3, as DNA: TGCGCCAGCACCTACCGGGACAGGGATAATTCACCCCTCCACTTT.

J is TRBJ1-1 and V is TRBV28; D ambiguous. Per germline, CDR1 MDHEN and CDR2 SYDVKM. This CDR3 has 14 amino acids. Trimming took 2 bases from V and 11 from J, leaving 18 bases between them. CDR3 sequence: CASSLGRLNGKAFF. DNA for the CDR3: TGTGCCAGCAGTTTAGGGCGGTTAAACGGGAAGGCTTTCTTT.

This clone was recorded a few times. The chain joins TRBV4-3 to TRBJ2-1; TRBD1 or TRBD2 may be the D gene (5 bases each). With 3 bases removed from V and 5 bases from J, the gap between germline ends came to 11 bases. CDR1 and CDR2 (germline): LGHNA, YSLEER. The CDR3 length is 14 residues. The CDR3 spells CASSHGDGNNEQFF. The CDR3 region has the DNA TGCGCCAGCAGCCACGGGGACGGGAACAATGAGCAGTTCTTC.

The J gene is TRBJ1-5, the V gene TRBV2; the D gene is possibly TRBD1 (6 bases). This CDR3 is built from 15 residues. The ends were cut back, 4 bases at V and 0 bases at J, with 10 bases in the middle. CDR1 is SNHLY, CDR2 FYNNEI, per germline. In DNA form, the CDR3 reads TGTGCCAGCAGTGCGACAGGTGCTAGCAATCAGCCCCAGCATTTT. Residues: CASSATGASNQPQHF.

J is TRBJ1-4 and V is TRBV20-1, with no clear D. CDR1 is DFQATT, CDR2 SNEGSKA, per germline (reference sequence). The CDR3 extends over 10 amino acids. V gave up 5 bases and J gave up 6 bases, with 4 bases separating them. Here the CDR3 reads CSAVDEKLFF. As DNA, the CDR3 is TGCAGTGCTGTCGATGAAAAACTGTTTTTT.

This chain joins TRBV3-1 (or the pseudogene TRBV3-2) and TRBJ2-1, with a tentative D call TRBD1 (5 bases). V lost 0 bases and J 9 bases, leaving 6 bases between the germline ends. The germline CDR1 and CDR2 sequences are LGHDT and YNNKEL (reference sequence). The CDR3 spans 12 residues. CDR3 nucleotides: TGTGCCAGCAGCCAAGATACAGGTGAGCAGTTCTTC. This translates into CASSQDTGEQFF.

This chain joins TRBV3-1 (or the pseudogene TRBV3-2) and TRBJ1-2; D is unclear. The CDR3 runs to 15 residues. V lost 1 base and J lost 2, with 11 bases in between. Germline CDR1 is LGHDT and CDR2 is YNNKEL (reference sequence). CDR3 DNA: TGTGCCAGCAGCCAAGCGGGCGGTGGAAACTATGGCTACACCTTC. Translated: CASSQAGGGNYGYTF.

The chain carries TRBV4-3 and TRBJ2-7; D may be TRBD1 (7 bases). Deletions cut 0 bases from V and 6 bases from J, with 15 bases between. CDR3 length: 15 residues. Germline V lookup: CDR1 LGHNA, CDR2 YSLEER. CDR3 loop: CASSQDGQGGREQYF. The CDR3 coding sequence is TGCGCCAGCAGCCAAGATGGGCAGGGGGGCCGCGAGCAGTACTTC.

The chain is built from TRBV11-3 and TRBJ2-1, with D uncertain. The germline V gene has CDR1 SGHNT and CDR2 YENEEA. V lost 5 bases, J lost 7 bases, and 18 bases lay in between. CDR3 length equals 15 residues. The CDR3 spells CASSTRTSAINEQFF. DNA for the CDR3: TGTGCCAGCAGCACGCGGACCTCCGCCATTAATGAGCAGTTCTTC.

This chain uses TRBV10-3 with TRBJ2-1, with 9 bases aligning to TRBD2. Germline loops: CDR1 ENHRY, CDR2 SYGVKD. The CDR3 spans 15 residues. The trim removed 0 bases at V and 9 bases at J, leaving 6 bases unmatched. The CDR3 is CAISESAGGVVEQFF. The CDR3 DNA sequence: TGTGCCATCAGTGAGTCCGCGGGGGGGGTTGTTGAGCAGTTCTTC.

This chain links TRBV7-2 with TRBJ2-3; TRBD2 matches 10 bases. Germline lookup yields CDR1 SGHTA and CDR2 FQGNSA. Germline trimming cut 10 bases from V and 0 bases from J; bases unmatched to any gene: 10. There are 16 residues in the CDR3. The CDR3 DNA follows: TGTGCCACCCGGCTAGCGGGGGTCCTTAGCACAGATACGCAGTATTTT. Translated, it gives CATRLAGVLSTDTQYF. The full variable domain, completed using reference TRBV7-2 and TRBJ2-3, is GAGVSQSPSNKVTEKGKDVELRCDPISGHTALYWYRQSLGQGLEFLIYFQGNSAPDKSGLPSDRFSAERTGGSVSTLTIQRTQQEDSAVYLCATRLAGVLSTDTQYFGPGTRLTVL.

The J gene is TRBJ1-4, the V gene TRBV30; D is undetermined. With 4 bases removed from V and 8 bases from J, the gap between germline ends came to 26 bases. CDR3 length: 17 amino acids. The germline V gene encodes CDR1 GTSNPN and CDR2 SVGIG (reference sequence). Here the CDR3 reads CAWKGKGTGEIREKLFF. CDR3 coding DNA: TGTGCCTGGAAAGGGAAGGGCACCGGCGAAATACGGGAAAAACTGTTTTTT.

The CDR3 DNA is TGTGCCAGCAGTTTAGCAGGTTGGAGCAATCAGCCCCAGCATTTT. Its translation: CASSLAGWSNQPQHF. The chain employs TRBV28 and TRBJ1-5, with D hard to call. Germline V CDR1 and CDR2: MDHEN, SYDVKM. V was clipped by 2 bases and J by 1 base, with 9 bases between them. This CDR3 is built from 15 residues. The variable domain in full, with the rest retrieved from reference TRBV28 and TRBJ1-5, is DVKVTQSSRYLVKRTGEKVFLECVQDMDHENMFWYRQDPGLGLRLIYFSYDVKMKEKGDIPEGYSVSREKKERFSLILESASTNQTSMYLCASSLAGWSNQPQHFGDGTRLSIL.

V is TRBV7-9 and J is TRBJ2-3; D gene ambiguous. Germline assignment: CDR1 SEHNR and CDR2 FQNEAQ (reference sequence). The CDR3 length is 13 residues. Trimming shortened V by 8 bases and J by 0 bases, and 9 bases separated the two germline ends. CDR3 sequence reads: CASFRSSTDTQYF. In DNA, the CDR3 is TGTGCCAGCTTCAGATCTAGCACAGATACGCAGTATTTT.

This clone occurred once. The chain uses TRBV7-3 and TRBJ2-5; D gene ambiguous. V was pared by 5 bases and J by 2 bases, with 9 bases between. The CDR3 has 13 amino acids. The germline gives CDR1 SGHTA, CDR2 FQGTGA. For the CDR3, the DNA is TGTGCCAGCAGCGCGGAGAGACAAGAGACCCAGTACTTC. Translation: CASSAERQETQYF. Full variable domain (remainder filled in from reference TRBV7-3 and TRBJ2-5): GAGVSQTPSNKVTEKGKYVELRCDPISGHTALYWYRQSLGQGPEFLIYFQGTGAADDSGLPNDRFFAVRPEGSVSTLKIQRTERGDSAVYLCASSAERQETQYFGPGTRLLVL.

The chain combines TRBV5-1 with TRBJ1-1; possibly TRBD1 for D (6 bases). The CDR3 runs to 14 residues. Trimming pared 5 bases from V and 1 base from J, leaving 12 bases between. From germline, CDR1 is SGHRS and CDR2 YFSETQ. In DNA form, the CDR3 reads TGCGCCAGCAGGGATGGACAGACGAACACTGAAGCTTTCTTT. Translating it yields CASRDGQTNTEAFF.

This clone was counted only a few times. The V and J genes are TRBV18 and TRBJ2-3; perhaps TRBD1 as D (6 bases). V was cut by 5 bases and J by 3 bases, with 21 bases left in between. The germline gives CDR1 KGHSH, CDR2 LQKENI. The CDR3 has 17 residues. CDR3 coding DNA: TGTGCCAGCTCAGCATACAACAGGGCCCTGGGTACAGATACGCAGTATTTT. Protein sequence: CASSAYNRALGTDTQYF. Filled out from reference TRBV18 and TRBJ2-3, the complete variable domain reads NAGVMQNPRHLVRRRGQEARLRCSPMKGHSHVYWYRQLPEEGLKFMVYLQKENIIDESGMPKERFSAEFPKEGPSILRIQQVVRGDSAAYFCASSAYNRALGTDTQYFGPGTRLTVL.

The J gene is TRBJ1-2, the V gene TRBV5-6; the D is unclear. The CDR3 totals 14 residues. V lost 0 bases and J 3 bases, leaving 9 bases between the germline ends. CDR1 is SGHDT and CDR2 is YYEEEE in the germline V gene. The chain's CDR3 is CASSLVNGYYGYTF. CDR3 in DNA: TGTGCCAGCAGCTTGGTAAACGGCTACTATGGCTACACCTTC.

The V gene is TRBV7-6, the J gene TRBJ1-2; 7 bases agree with TRBD1. The CDR3 contains 13 residues. V was pared by 5 bases and J by 7 bases, with 7 bases of the junction left unmatched. Germline loops: CDR1 SGHVS, CDR2 FNYEAQ. CDR3 amino acids: CASSLRDRVGYTF. For the CDR3, the DNA is TGTGCCAGCAGCCTTAGAGACAGGGTTGGCTACACCTTC.